This T cell receptor beta chain was recovered during a study of T cells in narcolepsy. Of note for this clone: Its antigen is not identified.

General study points: Healthy controls reportedly lacked the autoreactive clonotypes serially found in patients' blood. Same-patient CSF and blood CD4+ T cell clonotypes included HCRT-specific and TRIB2-specific autoreactive ones.

Losses at the gene ends were 4 bases for V and 4 bases for J; bases not matched to a gene: 3. The CDR3 spans 13 residues. Germline V gene lookup returns CDR1 SGHDT and CDR2 YYEEEE. The protocol was immunoSEQ multiplex PCR, while the TCRdb copy is restricted to in-frame clones and leaves out a portion. Among some 32,000 clones, roughly 80% were seen once, and the ten largest hold 3% to 4%. The sequence derives from a human donor in good health. The sequenced sample consisted of memory (CD45RA-) CD4+ T cells from blood. The chain recombines TRBV5-6 with TRBJ1-2; 8 bases agree with TRBD1. The chain's CDR3 is CASSQDRAYGYTF. CDR3 bases: TGTGCCAGCAGCCAGGACAGGGCCTATGGCTACACCTTC.